Each of the 16 T cell receptor beta chains below was sequenced from the same sample in a study of blood T cell repertoires in COVID-19. The protocol was immunoSEQ multiplex PCR, while the TCRdb copy is restricted to in-frame clones and leaves out a portion. The sample shows roughly 160,000 clones, roughly 84% of them seen only once. Sequenced: PBMCs or T cells enriched from blood (not recorded which). The receptors were gathered from a woman between 50 and 59 years old who had recovered from COVID-19.

This chain's CDR3 is CASSYGRFSGNTIYF. CDR3 nucleotides: TGTGCCAGCAGTTACGGCCGATTCTCTGGAAACACCATATATTTT. This chain uses TRBV6-5 with TRBJ1-3; no definite D call. The germline CDR1 and CDR2 sequences are MNHEY and SVGAGI. The CDR3 runs 15 residues. The V end was cut by 2 bases, the J end by 0 bases, with 8 bases between.

The rearrangement joins TRBV7-9 to TRBJ2-5; weak D call: TRBD2 (6 bases). The CDR3 is 15 amino acids. Germline-derived CDR1 and CDR2 are SEHNR and FQNEAQ (reference sequence). V lost 5 bases and J lost 5, with 18 bases in between. Here the CDR3 DNA reads TGTGCCAGCAGCCCCTATCGGGACTCCTCGGAGACCCAGTACTTC. Amino acids: CASSPYRDSSETQYF.

The genes are TRBV25-1 and TRBJ2-1; the match to TRBD1 covers 7 bases. Germline loops: CDR1 MGHDK, CDR2 SYGVNS. J gave up 7 bases and V 5 bases, and 11 bases lay outside the gene matches. The CDR3 length is 15 residues. As DNA, the CDR3 is TGTGCCAGCAGTAGACCGGGACAGTGGGCGAATGAGCAGTTCTTC. Protein: CASSRPGQWANEQFF.

This sequence joins TRBV5-1 and TRBJ2-3; tentatively, D is TRBD2 (6 bases). V was shortened by 0 bases and J by 5 bases, with 16 bases between the two germline ends. CDR3 length: 16 residues. In germline, CDR1 is SGHRS, CDR2 YFSETQ. CDR3 nucleotide sequence: TGCGCCAGCAGCTTGGCCGGGACTGCACGGGGAGATACGCAGTATTTT. It specifies CASSLAGTARGDTQYF.

The J gene is TRBJ2-3, the V gene TRBV5-1; 9 nucleotides match TRBD2. This CDR3 spans 17 amino acids. The germline V gene has CDR1 SGHRS and CDR2 YFSETQ. V trimming: 3 bases; J trimming: 0 bases; junction bases outside the gene matches: 8. CDR3 nucleotide sequence: TGCGCCAGCAGCTACTTAGCGGGGGCGCCTAGCACAGATACGCAGTATTTT. Translation gives CASSYLAGAPSTDTQYF.

CDR3 in amino acids: CSARERTEQYF. The CDR3 DNA follows: TGCAGTGCTAGAGAAAGGACAGAGCAGTACTTC. This rearrangement joins TRBV20-1 to TRBJ2-7; D might be TRBD1 (5 bases). Germline V gene sequence: CDR1 DFQATT, CDR2 SNEGSKA (reference sequence). V was trimmed by 0 bases and J by 7 bases, leaving 7 bases between them. The CDR3 loop spans 11 amino acids.

About this clone: Germline is not matched at one junction end, which may reflect a read error. The V gene is TRBV7-7, the J gene TRBJ2-3; 10 bases match TRBD2. This CDR3 has 15 residues. Germline lookup yields CDR1 SSHAT and CDR2 FNYEAQ (reference sequence). CDR3 nucleotides: TGTGCTAGCAGCCCTATAGCGGGAGGTGGAGATACGCAGTATTTT. Its protein is CASSPIAGGGDTQYF.

To note about this clone: Other nucleotide sequences in the sample specify the same CDR3. The V call is TRBV5-4, the J call TRBJ2-1; 7 nucleotides line up with TRBD1. CDR1 SGHNT and CDR2 YYREEE come from the germline V gene (reference sequence). The CDR3 consists of 15 residues. The ends lost 1 base at V and 0 bases at J; junction bases unmatched: 1. The CDR3 loop reads CASSLSGGSYNEQFF. The CDR3 DNA follows: TGTGCCAGCAGCTTGTCAGGGGGCTCCTACAATGAGCAGTTCTTC.

The chain employs TRBV7-9 and TRBJ2-1; 7 bases fit TRBD1. The CDR3 sequence is 15 residues long. Germline V gene data show CDR1 as SEHNR and CDR2 as FQNEAQ (reference sequence). V lost 4 bases and J lost 0; bases outside the gene matches: 3. The CDR3 coding sequence is TGTGCCAGCAGCTCGGACAGGAGCTCCTACAATGAGCAGTTCTTC. Translated: CASSSDRSSYNEQFF.

J is TRBJ1-6 and V is TRBV6-5; 9 bases are a match to TRBD1. Losses at the gene ends were 5 bases for V and 6 bases for J; bases not matched to a gene: 5. Germline V gene lookup returns CDR1 MNHEY and CDR2 SVGAGI. The CDR3 has 15 residues. In nucleotides, the CDR3 is TGTGCCAGCAGTCCGGACAGGGGAGCTAATTCACCCCTCCACTTT. Amino acid sequence: CASSPDRGANSPLHF.

This chain uses TRBV11-3 with TRBJ2-1; 7 bases agree with TRBD2. The CDR3 is 17 residues long. The ends lost 5 bases at V and 0 bases at J; junction bases unmatched: 10. From germline, CDR1 is SGHNT and CDR2 YENEEA. CDR3 sequence (DNA): TGTGCCAGCAGCCAATCTAGCGGCAAGCACTCCTACAATGAGCAGTTCTTC. This gives the protein CASSQSSGKHSYNEQFF.

The V and J genes are TRBV3-1 (or the pseudogene TRBV3-2) and TRBJ2-7; 7 nucleotides align to TRBD1. Germline V gives CDR1 LGHDT, CDR2 YNNKEL (reference sequence). The J segment lost 5 bases and the V segment lost 4 bases, leaving 14 bases of the junction unmatched. This CDR3 has 16 residues. The CDR3 bases are TGTGCCAGCAGCCTTAAGGGGGCTAGGAGGACCCACGAGCAGTACTTC. It encodes CASSLKGARRTHEQYF.

J is TRBJ1-4 and V is TRBV15, with D perhaps TRBD1 (6 bases). CDR3 length equals 15 residues. V shed 7 bases and J shed 7 bases, with 19 bases lying between them. Germline values: CDR1 LNHNV, CDR2 YYDKDF (reference sequence). The CDR3 DNA sequence: TGTGCCACCAAGGCAGGAACAGGGAAGGGTGAAAAACTGTTTTTT. Its protein product is CATKAGTGKGEKLFF.

The DNA of the CDR3 is TGTGCTAGTGGTTTGGTAGGGGGCAGGTCTGGGGCCAACGTCCTGACTTTC. Protein sequence: CASGLVGGRSGANVLTF. V gene TRBV12-5 combines with J gene TRBJ2-6; 7 nucleotides line up with TRBD1. J gave up 1 base and V 0 bases, and 3 bases lay outside the gene matches. The CDR3 extends over 17 amino acids. The germline gives CDR1 LGHNT, CDR2 FRNRAP.

The V call is TRBV5-1, the J call TRBJ1-4, with TRBD1 identical over 8 bases. CDR1 and CDR2 from the germline V gene are SGHRS and YFSETQ. The V gene end was trimmed by 4 bases and the J gene end by 1 base; junction bases not matched to a gene: 3. This CDR3 spans 15 amino acids. CDR3 nucleotide sequence: TGCGCCAGCAGCCGTACAGGGGGAACTAATGAAAAACTGTTTTTT. Translation: CASSRTGGTNEKLFF. Drawing the rest from reference TRBV5-1 and TRBJ1-4, the complete variable domain is KAGVTQTPRYLIKTRGQQVTLSCSPISGHRSVSWYQQTPGQGLQFLFEYFSETQRNKGNFPGRFSGRQFSNSRSEMNVSTLELGDSALYLCASSRTGGTNEKLFFGSGTQLSVL.

This chain connects TRBV14 to TRBJ2-7; TRBD2 matches 12 bases. Looked up from germline, CDR1 is SGHDN and CDR2 is FVKESK. The CDR3 is 15 residues long. The J segment lost 1 base and the V segment lost 6 bases, leaving 4 bases of the junction unmatched. CDR3 loop: CASSLGLAGSYEQYF. In DNA, the CDR3 is TGTGCCAGCAGTTTAGGACTAGCGGGGTCCTACGAGCAGTACTTC.